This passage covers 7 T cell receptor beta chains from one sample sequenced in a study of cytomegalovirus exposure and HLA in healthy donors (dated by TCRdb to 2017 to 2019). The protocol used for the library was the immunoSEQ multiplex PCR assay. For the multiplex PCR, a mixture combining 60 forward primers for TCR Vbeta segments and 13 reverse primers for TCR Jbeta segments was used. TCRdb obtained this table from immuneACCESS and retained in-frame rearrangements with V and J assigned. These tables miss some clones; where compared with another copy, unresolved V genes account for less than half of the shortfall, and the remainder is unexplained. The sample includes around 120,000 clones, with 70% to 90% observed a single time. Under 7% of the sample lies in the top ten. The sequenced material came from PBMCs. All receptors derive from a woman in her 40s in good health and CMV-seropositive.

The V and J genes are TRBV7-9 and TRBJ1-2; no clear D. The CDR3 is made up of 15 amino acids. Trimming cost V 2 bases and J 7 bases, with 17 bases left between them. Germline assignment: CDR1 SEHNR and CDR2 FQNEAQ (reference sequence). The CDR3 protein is CASSLTPLEVSGYTF. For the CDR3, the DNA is TGTGCCAGCAGCTTAACCCCGCTTGAGGTGAGTGGCTACACCTTC.

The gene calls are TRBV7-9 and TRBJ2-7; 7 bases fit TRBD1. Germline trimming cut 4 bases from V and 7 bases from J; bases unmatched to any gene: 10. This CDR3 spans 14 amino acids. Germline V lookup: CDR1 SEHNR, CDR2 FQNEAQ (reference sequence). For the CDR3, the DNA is TGTGCCAGCAGCTCAGACAGGGCAATGGGGGAGCAGTACTTC. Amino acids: CASSSDRAMGEQYF.

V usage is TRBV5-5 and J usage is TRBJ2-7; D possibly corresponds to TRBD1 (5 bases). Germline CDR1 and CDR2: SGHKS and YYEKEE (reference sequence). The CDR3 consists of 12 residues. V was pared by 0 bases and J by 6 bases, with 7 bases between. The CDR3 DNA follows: TGTGCCAGCAGCTTGGAGGGGATCGAGCAGTACTTC. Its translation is CASSLEGIEQYF.

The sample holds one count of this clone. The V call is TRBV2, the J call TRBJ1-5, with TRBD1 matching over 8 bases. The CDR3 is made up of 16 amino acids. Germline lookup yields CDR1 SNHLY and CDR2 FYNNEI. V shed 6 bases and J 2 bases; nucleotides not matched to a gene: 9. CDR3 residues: CASSSQGVPGNQPQHF. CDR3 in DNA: TGTGCCAGCAGCTCACAGGGGGTCCCTGGCAATCAGCCCCAGCATTTT.

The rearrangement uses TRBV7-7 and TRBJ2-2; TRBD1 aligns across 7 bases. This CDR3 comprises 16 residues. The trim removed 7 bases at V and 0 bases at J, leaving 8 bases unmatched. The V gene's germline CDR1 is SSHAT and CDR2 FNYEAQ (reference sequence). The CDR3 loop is CASTWTGTTNTGELFF. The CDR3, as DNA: TGTGCCAGCACCTGGACAGGCACAACGAACACCGGGGAGCTGTTTTTT. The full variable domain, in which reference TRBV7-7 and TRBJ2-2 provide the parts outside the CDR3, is GAGVSQSPRYKVTKRGQDVTLRCDPISSHATLYWYQQALGQGPEFLTYFNYEAQPDKSGLPSDRFSAERPEGSISTLTIQRTEQRDSAMYRCASTWTGTTNTGELFFGEGSRLTVL.

CDR3 region: CATSREVGGPADTQYF. DNA for the CDR3: TGTGCCACCAGCAGAGAAGTGGGCGGGCCCGCAGATACGCAGTATTTT. V gene TRBV15 combines with J gene TRBJ2-3; maybe TRBD2 (5 bases). Germline CDR1 LNHNV, CDR2 YYDKDF (reference sequence). V lost 0 bases and J 4 bases, leaving 14 bases between the germline ends. The length of the CDR3 is 16 residues.

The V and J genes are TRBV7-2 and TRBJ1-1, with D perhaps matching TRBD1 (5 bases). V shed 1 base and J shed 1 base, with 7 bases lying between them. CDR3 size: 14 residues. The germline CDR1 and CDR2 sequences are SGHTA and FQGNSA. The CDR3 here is CASSLGGQNTEAFF. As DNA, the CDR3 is TGTGCCAGCAGCTTAGGCGGACAGAACACTGAAGCTTTCTTT.